These 27 T cell receptor beta chains came from one sample sequenced in a study of cytomegalovirus exposure and HLA in healthy donors. PCR involved 60 Vbeta and 13 Jbeta primers. Here immunoSEQ multiplex PCR was the method, and the copy in TCRdb shows in-frame clones only, minus some. There are roughly 250,000 clones in the sample; approximately 84% occur only once, and roughly 2% lies in the top ten. The material sequenced was PBMCs. These receptors all come from a woman in her 40s in good health and CMV-seropositive.

This chain joins TRBV30 and TRBJ1-5; 8 nucleotides align to TRBD1. J was trimmed by 5 bases and V by 5 bases; bases with no gene match: 5. This CDR3 comprises 13 residues. Germline CDR1 and CDR2: GTSNPN and SVGIG (reference sequence). This CDR3 is CAWGDRRDQPQHF. Written as DNA, the CDR3 is TGTGCCTGGGGGGACAGGCGAGATCAGCCCCAGCATTTT.

The chain links TRBV29-1 to TRBJ1-1; D is unresolved. Deletions cut 0 bases from V and 2 bases from J, with 13 bases between. Looked up from germline, CDR1 is SQVTM and CDR2 is ANQGSEA. The CDR3 runs to 15 residues. This chain's CDR3 is CSVEDRYGVNTEAFF. The CDR3 nucleotides are TGCAGCGTTGAAGATCGGTACGGGGTAAACACTGAAGCTTTCTTT.

The chain recombines TRBV7-2 with TRBJ2-5; 9 bases fit TRBD1. Germline CDR1 is SGHTA and CDR2 is FQGNSA. The CDR3 length is 16 residues. V was pared by 5 bases and J by 5 bases, with 12 bases of the junction left unmatched. The DNA for the CDR3 is TGTGCCAGCAGCCCGAGAGCGCCAGGGACAGGGGAGACCCAGTACTTC. It specifies CASSPRAPGTGETQYF.

The V gene is TRBV10-3, the J gene TRBJ1-2, with a weak D call TRBD1 (5 bases). Trimming removed 3 bases at V and 1 base at J, with 9 bases between. The germline V gene has CDR1 ENHRY and CDR2 SYGVKD. This CDR3 is 14 amino acids long. The CDR3 bases are TGTGCCATCAGTGACCCGACAGATAACTATGGCTACACCTTC. Its translation: CAISDPTDNYGYTF.

To note about this clone: The same CDR3 arises from other DNA sequences in this sample as well. CDR3 nucleotides: TGTGCCAGCAGTTTTAGAGGGACACACCGACTAGCCAATCAGCCCCAGCATTTT. Encoded protein: CASSFRGTHRLANQPQHF. This chain uses TRBV28 with TRBJ1-5; maybe TRBD1 (6 bases). Germline V gene sequence: CDR1 MDHEN, CDR2 SYDVKM. This CDR3 has 18 residues. V was trimmed by 3 bases and J by 3 bases, leaving 21 bases between them.

The chain uses TRBV15 and TRBJ1-2; TRBD1 is a possible D gene (5 bases). This CDR3 contains 14 residues. Trimming took off 3 bases at V and 8 bases at J, with 16 bases between the two ends. CDR1 and CDR2 from the germline V gene are LNHNV and YYDKDF (reference sequence). The CDR3 coding sequence is TGTGCCACCAGCAGCTTCAGGGTCGGTGGCGGCTACACCTTC. Translation: CATSSFRVGGGYTF.

CDR3 sequence: CASSRGVSEGTDTQYF. The CDR3 bases are TGTGCCAGCAGCCGGGGGGTTAGTGAGGGCACAGATACGCAGTATTTT. The chain couples TRBV11-2 to TRBJ2-3; 7 nucleotides align to TRBD2. V dropped 5 bases and J dropped 1; count of bases not matched to a gene: 9. The CDR3 length is 16 residues. Germline CDR1 is SGHAT and CDR2 is FQNNGV.

The chain couples TRBV2 to TRBJ1-2; no definite D call. In germline, CDR1 is SNHLY, CDR2 FYNNEI. The CDR3 extends over 13 amino acids. The V gene lost 7 bases and the J gene lost 6 bases, with 15 bases spanning the gap. The CDR3 loop is CASNERVADGYTF. CDR3 sequence (DNA): TGTGCCAGCAACGAACGGGTGGCTGATGGCTACACCTTC.

The CDR3 sequence is CASSSRSYNSPLHF. The CDR3 DNA follows: TGTGCCAGCAGTTCCCGGTCATATAATTCACCCCTCCACTTT. J is TRBJ1-6 and V is TRBV28; no clear D gene. V shed 4 bases and J shed 4 bases, with 8 bases lying between them. Germline assignment: CDR1 MDHEN and CDR2 SYDVKM. This CDR3 spans 14 amino acids.

The chain uses TRBV18 and TRBJ2-3, with D unresolved. Between the trimmed V and J ends, which lost 3 bases and 4 bases, there was a span of 11 bases. The length of the CDR3 is 14 residues. CDR1 and CDR2 from the germline V gene are KGHSH and LQKENI. The CDR3 loop is CASSPREIPDTQYF. CDR3 in DNA: TGTGCCAGCTCACCTAGAGAAATCCCAGATACGCAGTATTTT.

This chain joins TRBV28 and TRBJ1-2; tentative D call: TRBD1 (6 bases). The CDR3 contains 12 residues. The germline V gene has CDR1 MDHEN and CDR2 SYDVKM. The V gene lost 7 bases and the J gene lost 4 bases, with 10 bases spanning the gap. The CDR3 region is CASTGEGYGYTF. CDR3 in DNA: TGTGCCAGCACAGGGGAAGGCTATGGCTACACCTTC.

The chain employs TRBV5-8 and TRBJ2-7, with D perhaps TRBD2 (6 bases). CDR3 length equals 14 residues. Looked up from germline, CDR1 is SGHTS and CDR2 is YDEGEE. Between the trimmed V and J ends, which lost 5 bases and 3 bases, there was a span of 15 bases. CDR3 sequence reads: CASSQDTGVYEQYF. The CDR3 DNA reads TGTGCCAGCAGTCAGGACACGGGAGTCTACGAGCAGTACTTC. The full variable domain, completed using reference TRBV5-8 and TRBJ2-7, is EAGVTQSPTHLIKTRGQQATLRCSPISGHTSVYWYQQALGLGLQFLLWYDEGEERNRGNFPPRFSGRQFPNYSSELNVNALELEDSALYLCASSQDTGVYEQYFGPGTRLTVT.

The chain uses TRBV27 and TRBJ1-1; 7 bases match TRBD1. Germline-derived CDR1 and CDR2 are MNHEY and SMNVEV (reference sequence). The CDR3 runs to 12 residues. The trim removed 11 bases at V and 5 bases at J, leaving 8 bases unmatched. CDR3 protein: CASQGVGTEAFF. The CDR3 coding sequence is TGTGCCTCCCAGGGGGTTGGGACTGAAGCTTTCTTT.

This clone was seen a handful of times. The chain is built from TRBV29-1 and TRBJ2-1; 10 bases match TRBD1. The CDR3 is made up of 13 amino acids. In germline, CDR1 is SQVTM, CDR2 ANQGSEA. V shed 3 bases and J 6 bases; nucleotides not matched to a gene: 2. The CDR3 bases are TGCAGCGTTGACAGGGACAGGGGCAATGAGCAGTTCTTC. As protein: CSVDRDRGNEQFF.

This sequence joins TRBV2 and TRBJ1-1; tentatively, D is TRBD1 (5 bases). The germline V and J ends were trimmed by 6 bases and 3 bases, with 11 bases remaining between them. Germline V gene sequence: CDR1 SNHLY, CDR2 FYNNEI. The CDR3 length is 13 residues. CDR3 coding DNA: TGTGCCAGCAGCTACGACAGAGACACTGAAGCTTTCTTT. Encoded protein: CASSYDRDTEAFF.

The chain has TRBV6-6 and TRBJ1-6; no clear D. Trimming stripped 4 bases from V and 9 bases from J, with 13 bases between. Germline V gives CDR1 MNHNY, CDR2 SVGAGI (reference sequence). The length of the CDR3 is 14 residues. The CDR3 nucleotides are TGTGCCAGCAGTTTGGAGGGAACCCTTTCACCCCTCCACTTT. Translated, it gives CASSLEGTLSPLHF.

This clone has a single count. V gene TRBV10-2 combines with J gene TRBJ2-7; 9 nucleotides line up with TRBD2. CDR3 length: 16 amino acids. The ends lost 0 bases at V and 4 bases at J; junction bases unmatched: 7. Germline V lookup: CDR1 WSHSY, CDR2 SAAADI. DNA of the CDR3: TGCGCCAGCAGTGAGTCTTCTAGCGGGATCGGGTACGAGCAGTACTTC. This codes for CASSESSSGIGYEQYF.

The rearrangement links TRBV7-9 to TRBJ2-7, with D possibly being TRBD2 (7 bases). The length of the CDR3 is 16 residues. In germline, CDR1 is SEHNR, CDR2 FQNEAQ (reference sequence). Deletions cut 4 bases from V and 0 bases from J, with 16 bases between. As DNA, the CDR3 is TGTGCCAGCAGCTCGAGCTGGGGGGGCGGCTCCTACGAGCAGTACTTC. Protein sequence: CASSSSWGGGSYEQYF. The full variable domain, completed using reference TRBV7-9 and TRBJ2-7, is DTGVSQNPRHKITKRGQNVTFRCDPISEHNRLYWYRQTLGQGPEFLTYFQNEAQLEKSRLLSDRFSAERPKGSFSTLEIQRTEQGDSAMYLCASSSSWGGGSYEQYFGPGTRLTVT.

This clone was detected only once. The chain has TRBV12-2 and TRBJ1-5; TRBD1, as called in the table, went unchecked against the DNA. TRBV12-2 is assigned pseudogene status. This CDR3 region has 16 residues. CDR3 in amino acids: CASRAGQGRSNQPQHF. In DNA form, the CDR3 reads TGTGCAAGTCGCGCCGGACAGGGTAGAAGCAATCAGCCCCAGCATTTT.

This clone was detected once. The chain recombines TRBV4-1 with TRBJ1-1; 10 bases match TRBD1. This CDR3 is built from 18 residues. V trimming: 4 bases; J trimming: 1 base; junction bases outside the gene matches: 12. Germline CDR1 MGHRA, CDR2 YSYEKL. In DNA form, the CDR3 reads TGCGCCAGCAGCCGGGGACCGACAGGGGGCGAAGGGAACACTGAAGCTTTCTTT. Translated, it gives CASSRGPTGGEGNTEAFF.

The chain joins TRBV7-9 to TRBJ1-2, with D uncertain. Germline-derived CDR1 and CDR2 are SEHNR and FQNEAQ (reference sequence). The length of the CDR3 is 15 residues. V was cut by 0 bases and J by 3 bases, with 11 bases left in between. The CDR3 region is CASSLAPTADYGYTF. The CDR3 region has the DNA TGTGCCAGCAGCTTAGCCCCAACAGCGGACTATGGCTACACCTTC.

The V and J genes are TRBV7-2 and TRBJ2-3; TRBD2 matches 7 bases. Per germline, CDR1 SGHTA and CDR2 FQGNSA. CDR3 length: 14 amino acids. With V trimmed by 5 bases and J by 0 bases, 2 bases remained unmatched. CDR3 sequence: CASSLSGSTDTQYF. CDR3 DNA: TGTGCCAGCAGCCTTAGCGGGAGCACAGATACGCAGTATTTT.

In this sample, this clone turned up once. The genes are TRBV27 and TRBJ1-5, with 12 bases aligning to TRBD1. Germline loops: CDR1 MNHEY, CDR2 SMNVEV (reference sequence). The CDR3 extends over 17 amino acids. V lost 2 bases to trimming and J lost 3 bases; unmatched junction nucleotides: 5. This CDR3 is CASSLSGTGGPNQPQHF. For the CDR3, the DNA is TGTGCCAGCAGTTTAAGTGGGACAGGGGGCCCCAATCAGCCCCAGCATTTT.

There are a few counts of this clone. This chain links TRBV5-8 with TRBJ2-3; D is possibly TRBD2 (6 bases). V shed 2 bases and J shed 0 bases, with 13 bases lying between them. CDR3 length: 16 amino acids. Germline CDR1 reads SGHTS; CDR2 reads YDEGEE. For the CDR3, the DNA is TGTGCCAGCAGCTTTTGGTGGGAGGTTAGCACAGATACGCAGTATTTT. This encodes CASSFWWEVSTDTQYF.

The chain recombines TRBV6-5 with TRBJ1-1; D might be TRBD1 (6 bases). CDR3 size: 13 residues. Trimming removed 7 bases from V and 4 bases from J, with 13 bases in between. The V gene's germline CDR1 is MNHEY and CDR2 SVGAGI. In DNA form, the CDR3 reads TGTGCCAGCACCCCTGGGGGGGCCACTGAAGCTTTCTTT. Translation gives CASTPGGATEAFF.

The chain combines TRBV5-4 with TRBJ1-2, with 9 positions matching TRBD1. The CDR3 is 12 residues long. V lost 7 bases, J lost 7 bases, and 5 bases stayed unmatched. The germline gives CDR1 SGHNT, CDR2 YYREEE (reference sequence). The CDR3 sequence: CASVGQGGGYTF. DNA of the CDR3: TGTGCCAGCGTGGGACAGGGTGGTGGCTACACCTTC. Filled out from reference TRBV5-4 and TRBJ1-2, the complete variable domain reads ETGVTQSPTHLIKTRGQQVTLRCSSQSGHNTVSWYQQALGQGPQFIFQYYREEENGRGNFPPRFSGLQFPNYSSELNVNALELDDSALYLCASVGQGGGYTFGSGTRLTVV.

The chain couples TRBV7-3 to TRBJ2-1; TRBD2 matches at 8 bases. The V segment lost 5 bases and the J segment 7 bases; nucleotides outside the gene matches: 10. Germline CDR1 reads SGHTA; CDR2 reads FQGTGA. The CDR3 length is 15 residues. CDR3 DNA sequence: TGTGCCAGCAGCCCCTTGAGGCTAGCGGGTAATGAGCAGTTCTTC. Translating it yields CASSPLRLAGNEQFF. The variable domain in full, with the rest retrieved from reference TRBV7-3 and TRBJ2-1, is GAGVSQTPSNKVTEKGKYVELRCDPISGHTALYWYRQSLGQGPEFLIYFQGTGAADDSGLPNDRFFAVRPEGSVSTLKIQRTERGDSAVYLCASSPLRLAGNEQFFGPGTRLTVL.